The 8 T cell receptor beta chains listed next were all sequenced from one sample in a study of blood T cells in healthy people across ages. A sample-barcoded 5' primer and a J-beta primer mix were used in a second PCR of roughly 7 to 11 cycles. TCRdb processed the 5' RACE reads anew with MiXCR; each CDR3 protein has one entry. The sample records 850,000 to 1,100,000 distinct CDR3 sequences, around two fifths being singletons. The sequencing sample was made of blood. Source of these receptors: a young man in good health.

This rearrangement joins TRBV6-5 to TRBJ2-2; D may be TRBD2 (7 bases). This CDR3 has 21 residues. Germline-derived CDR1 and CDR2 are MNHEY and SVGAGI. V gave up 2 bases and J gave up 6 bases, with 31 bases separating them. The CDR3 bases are TGTGCCAGCAGTTACGGGGGGGCGAGATATCTTTTACGTGTTGGGGCCGGGGAGCTGTTTTTT. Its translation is CASSYGGARYLLRVGAGELFF.

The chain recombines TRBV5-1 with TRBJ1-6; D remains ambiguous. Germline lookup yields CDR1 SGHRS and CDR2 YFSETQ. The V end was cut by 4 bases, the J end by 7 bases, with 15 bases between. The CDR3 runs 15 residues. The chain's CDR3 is CASSPLRGSNSPLHF. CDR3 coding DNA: TGCGCCAGCAGCCCATTGAGAGGGTCGAATTCACCCCTCCACTTT.

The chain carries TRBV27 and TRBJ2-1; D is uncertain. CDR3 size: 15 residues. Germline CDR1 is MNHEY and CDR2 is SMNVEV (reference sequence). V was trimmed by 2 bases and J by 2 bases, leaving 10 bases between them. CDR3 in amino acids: CASSLPGEPYNEQFF. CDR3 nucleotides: TGTGCCAGCAGTTTACCGGGTGAACCCTACAATGAGCAGTTCTTC.

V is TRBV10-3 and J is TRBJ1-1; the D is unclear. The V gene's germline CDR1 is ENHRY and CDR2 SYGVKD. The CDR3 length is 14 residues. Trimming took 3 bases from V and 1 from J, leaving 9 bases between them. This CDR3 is CAISEGMSNTEAFF. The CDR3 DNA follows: TGTGCCATCAGTGAAGGAATGTCGAACACTGAAGCTTTCTTT.

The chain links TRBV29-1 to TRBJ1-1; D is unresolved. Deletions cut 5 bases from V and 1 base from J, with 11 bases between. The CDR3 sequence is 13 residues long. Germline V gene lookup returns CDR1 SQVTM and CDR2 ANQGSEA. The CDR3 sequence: CSVSGSRNTEAFF. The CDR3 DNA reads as TGCAGCGTTAGCGGGTCTCGGAACACTGAAGCTTTCTTT.

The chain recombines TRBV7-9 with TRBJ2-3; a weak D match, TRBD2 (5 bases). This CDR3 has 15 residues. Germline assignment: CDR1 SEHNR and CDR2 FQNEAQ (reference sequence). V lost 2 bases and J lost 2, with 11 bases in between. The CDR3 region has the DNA TGTGCCAGCAGCTTACGAGGGTCTGCCACAGATACGCAGTATTTT. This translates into CASSLRGSATDTQYF.

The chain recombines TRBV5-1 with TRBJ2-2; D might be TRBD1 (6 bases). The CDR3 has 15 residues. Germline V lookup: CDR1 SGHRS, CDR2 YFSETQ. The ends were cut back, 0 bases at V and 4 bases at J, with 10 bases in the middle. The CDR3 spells CASSLGQATTGELFF. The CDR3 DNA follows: TGCGCCAGCAGCTTGGGACAGGCTACCACCGGGGAGCTGTTTTTT.

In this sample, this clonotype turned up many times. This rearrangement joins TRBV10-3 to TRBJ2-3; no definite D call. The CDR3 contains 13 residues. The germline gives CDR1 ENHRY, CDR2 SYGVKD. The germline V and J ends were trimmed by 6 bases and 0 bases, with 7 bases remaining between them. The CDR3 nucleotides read TGTGCCATCAGGAGCACTAGCACAGATACGCAGTATTTT. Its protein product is CAIRSTSTDTQYF.